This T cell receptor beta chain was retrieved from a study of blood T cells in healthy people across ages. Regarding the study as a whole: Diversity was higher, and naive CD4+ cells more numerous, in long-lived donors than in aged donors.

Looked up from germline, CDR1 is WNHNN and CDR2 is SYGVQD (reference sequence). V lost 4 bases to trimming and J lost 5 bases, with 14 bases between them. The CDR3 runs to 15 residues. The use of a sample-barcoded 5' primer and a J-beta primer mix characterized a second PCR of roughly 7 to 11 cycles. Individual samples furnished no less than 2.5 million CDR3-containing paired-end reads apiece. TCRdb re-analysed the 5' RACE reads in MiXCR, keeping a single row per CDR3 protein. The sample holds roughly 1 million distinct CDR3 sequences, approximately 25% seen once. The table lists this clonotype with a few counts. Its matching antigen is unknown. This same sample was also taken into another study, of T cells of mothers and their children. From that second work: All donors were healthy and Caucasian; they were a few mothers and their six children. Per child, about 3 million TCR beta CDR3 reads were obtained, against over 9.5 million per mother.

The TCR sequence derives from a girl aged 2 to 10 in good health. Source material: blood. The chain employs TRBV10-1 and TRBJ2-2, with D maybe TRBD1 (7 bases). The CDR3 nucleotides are TGCGCCAGCAGTGTTTCGCCAGGGGGGACCGGGGAGCTGTTTTTT. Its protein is CASSVSPGGTGELFF.